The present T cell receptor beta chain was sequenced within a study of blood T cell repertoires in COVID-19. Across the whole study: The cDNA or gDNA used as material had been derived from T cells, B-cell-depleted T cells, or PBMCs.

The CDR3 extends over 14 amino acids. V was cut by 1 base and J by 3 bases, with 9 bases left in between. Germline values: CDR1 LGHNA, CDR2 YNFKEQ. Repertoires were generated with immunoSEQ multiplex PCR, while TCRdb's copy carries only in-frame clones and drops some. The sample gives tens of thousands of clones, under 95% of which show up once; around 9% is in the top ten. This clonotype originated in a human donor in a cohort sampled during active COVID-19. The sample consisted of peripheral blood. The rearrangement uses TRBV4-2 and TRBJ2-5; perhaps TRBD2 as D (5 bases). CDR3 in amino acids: CASSQGRGEETQYF. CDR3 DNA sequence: TGTGCCAGCAGCCAAGGACGGGGAGAAGAGACCCAGTACTTC.